The source of this TCR beta chain is a study of blood T cell repertoires in COVID-19. Measured with immunoSEQ multiplex PCR; TCRdb has only the in-frame clones, and not every one. The sample shows roughly 250,000 clones, approximately 83% of them seen only once. The CDR3 consists of 13 residues. Trimming pared 2 bases from V and 3 bases from J, leaving 5 bases between. CDR1 is LGHNA and CDR2 is YNFKEQ in the germline V gene. The chain recombines TRBV4-2 with TRBJ1-5; no clear D. Sequences were obtained from peripheral blood. The source of this sequence is a human donor in a cohort sampled during active COVID-19. The CDR3 sequence: CASSQQANQPQHF. The CDR3 DNA reads TGTGCCAGCAGCCAACAGGCCAATCAGCCCCAGCATTTT.